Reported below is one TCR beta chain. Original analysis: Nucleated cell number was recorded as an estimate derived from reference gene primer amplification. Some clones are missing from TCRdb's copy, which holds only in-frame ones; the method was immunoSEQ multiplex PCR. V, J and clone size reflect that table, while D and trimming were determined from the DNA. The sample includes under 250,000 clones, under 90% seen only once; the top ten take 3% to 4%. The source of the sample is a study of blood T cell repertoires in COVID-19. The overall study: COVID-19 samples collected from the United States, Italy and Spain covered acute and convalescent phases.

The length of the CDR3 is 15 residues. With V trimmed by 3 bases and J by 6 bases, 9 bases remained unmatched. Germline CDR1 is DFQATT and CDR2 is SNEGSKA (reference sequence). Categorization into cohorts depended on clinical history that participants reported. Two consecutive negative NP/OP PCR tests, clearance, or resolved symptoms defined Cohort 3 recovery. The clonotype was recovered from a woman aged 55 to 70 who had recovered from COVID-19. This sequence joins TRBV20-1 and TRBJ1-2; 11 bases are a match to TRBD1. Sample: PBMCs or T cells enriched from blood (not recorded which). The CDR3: CSASPHRDRGDGYTF. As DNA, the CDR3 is TGCAGTGCTAGTCCCCACCGGGACAGGGGGGATGGCTACACCTTC.